This T cell receptor (beta chain) stems from a study of T cells expressing NK-cell markers. For the study at large: The TCR beta repertoires were obtained from sorted CD3+CD56+NKG2C+, CD3+CD56+NKG2C- and CD3+CD56-NKG2C+ T cells. The study, taken as a whole, reports: As a fraction of CD8+ T cells, dominant NKG2C+ clonotypes reached about 1.0-8% in 5 to 7 donors. Where a few donors were concerned, these clonotypes also led the CD3+CD56-NKG2C+ fraction.

Synthesis of TCR beta cDNA relied on 5'RACE template switching carrying UMIs. TCRdb re-called the 5' RACE reads, yielding one record per CDR3 amino acid sequence without DNA. The table gives roughly 430,000 distinct CDR3 sequences; the top ten clones make up roughly 7.2% of it. With regard to this clonotype: Antigen: not known.

This clonotype was sampled from a woman between 18 and 75 years old in good health. The sequenced material came from blood T cells: a sorted CD56 or NKG2C T cell subset, CD4+ or CD8+ T cells, or bulk PBMC T cells (not recorded which).

CDR3 sequence: CASSLPGVAGNEQYF. J is TRBJ2-7 and V is TRBV21-1; without DNA, the TCRdb call of TRBD1 cannot be checked. TRBV21-1 is deemed a pseudogene. This CDR3 region has 15 residues.